A selection of T cell receptor beta chains follows, all from one sample in a study of PD-L1 blockade in urothelial cancer. Profiled with immunoSEQ multiplex PCR; TCRdb holds only in-frame clones, not every one. Found here are about 53,000 clones, around 88% of them singletons; the top ten hold around 15%. Sequenced here: PBMCs, sampled around atezolizumab (anti-PD-L1) treatment. The receptors stem from an older woman with urothelial cancer. CDR3s include the opening cysteine and the closing phenylalanine or tryptophan. The order of the fields is clone size, V gene, D gene, J gene, CDR3 protein, CDR3 DNA. D genes are given only for firm matches. Clone sizes are given selectively: once, few, many, or a class where the clone is expanded.

NA	TRBV18	NA	TRBJ2-6	CASSPVWGAGANVLTF	TGTGCCAGCTCACCGGTTTGGGGCGCTGGGGCCAACGTCCTGACTTTC
NA	TRBV5-1	TRBD1	TRBJ1-2	CASSLVPGQELYDYGYTF	TGCGCCAGCAGCCTAGTCCCGGGACAGGAACTATATGACTATGGCTACACCTTC
NA	TRBV7-9	NA	TRBJ1-3	CASSLASISGNTIYF	TGTGCCAGCAGCTTGGCATCAATCTCTGGAAACACCATATATTTT
NA	TRBV18	TRBD2	TRBJ2-5	CASSPELAGNQETQYF	TGTGCCAGCTCACCAGAACTAGCGGGGAATCAAGAGACCCAGTACTTC
NA	TRBV5-1	NA	TRBJ2-5	CASSLGQETQYF	TGCGCCAGCAGCTTGGGGCAGGAGACCCAGTACTTC
NA	TRBV27	NA	TRBJ2-1	CASSQGLTKQFF	TGTGCCAGCAGCCAGGGACTGACCAAGCAGTTCTTC
NA	TRBV9	TRBD2	TRBJ2-1	CASSGILAGADEQFF	TGTGCCAGCAGCGGCATACTAGCGGGAGCGGATGAGCAGTTCTTC
few	TRBV9	NA	TRBJ1-2	CASSVDSGTYYGYTF	TGTGCCAGCAGCGTAGATAGCGGCACCTACTATGGCTACACCTTC
NA	TRBV2	TRBD2	TRBJ2-2	CASRAGLAGGPNTGELFF	TGTGCCAGCAGAGCGGGACTAGCGGGGGGGCCGAACACCGGGGAGCTGTTTTTT
NA	TRBV6-5	TRBD2	TRBJ2-2	CASSYGPSGVGELFF	TGTGCCAGCAGTTACGGTCCTAGCGGGGTCGGGGAGCTGTTTTTT
once	TRBV5-6	TRBD1	TRBJ2-1	CASSLVGQGYNEQFF	TGTGCCAGCAGCTTGGTGGGACAGGGATACAATGAGCAGTTCTTC
few	TRBV19	TRBD2	TRBJ2-1	CASSIGLAGGRSYNEQFF	TGTGCCAGTAGTATAGGACTAGCGGGAGGGCGGTCCTACAATGAGCAGTTCTTC
NA	TRBV9	TRBD1	TRBJ1-2	CASSLGQGAGNYGYTF	TGTGCCAGCAGCCTGGGACAGGGGGCCGGGAACTATGGCTACACCTTC
NA	TRBV11-2	NA	TRBJ2-5	CASSLDPGLTPTAQYF	TGTGCCAGCAGCTTAGACCCGGGACTCACCCCAACGGCCCAGTACTTC
NA	TRBV6-5	NA	TRBJ1-1	CASSFGRRNTEAFF	TGTGCCAGCAGTTTTGGGAGGCGGAACACTGAAGCTTTCTTT
NA	TRBV28	NA	TRBJ2-3	CASSTDSRDFTDTQYF	TGTGCCAGCAGTACAGACAGCAGAGACTTCACAGATACGCAGTATTTT
NA	TRBV7-7	NA	TRBJ2-5	CASSAGYQETQYF	TGTGCCAGCTCGGCGGGTTACCAAGAGACCCAGTACTTC
NA	TRBV9	NA	TRBJ2-3	CASSVAFGMADTQYF	TGTGCCAGCAGCGTAGCCTTCGGGATGGCAGATACGCAGTATTTT
NA	TRBV19	TRBD2	TRBJ2-5	CASSREGSVQETQYF	TGTGCCAGTAGTAGGGAGGGATCCGTCCAAGAGACCCAGTACTTC
NA	TRBV19	NA	TRBJ2-5	CASRQAGEETQYF	TGTGCCAGTAGACAAGCAGGGGAAGAGACCCAGTACTTC
once	TRBV5-5	NA	TRBJ1-5	CASSLKFTGNQPQHF	TGTGCCAGCAGCTTGAAATTTACAGGCAATCAGCCCCAGCATTTT
NA	TRBV14	TRBD1	TRBJ2-3	CASSSTGADTQYF	TGTGCCAGCAGCTCAACAGGGGCGGATACGCAGTATTTT
NA	TRBV28	NA	TRBJ2-1	CASSPDRTDLNEQFF	TGTGCCAGCAGTCCCGACCGGACAGACCTCAATGAGCAGTTCTTC
NA	TRBV28	NA	TRBJ2-7	CASSLPTRSYEQYF	TGTGCCAGCAGTTTACCGACACGCTCCTACGAGCAGTACTTC
NA	TRBV4-3	NA	TRBJ1-1	CASSQYDSLNTEAFF	TGCGCCAGCAGCCAATATGACAGCTTGAACACTGAAGCTTTCTTT
NA	TRBV4-1	NA	TRBJ2-7	CASSQERSPWAYEQYF	TGCGCCAGCAGCCAAGAGCGGTCACCCTGGGCCTACGAGCAGTACTTC
NA	TRBV29-1	TRBD1	TRBJ2-7	CSAGSGTGVGEQYF	TGCAGCGCGGGGTCCGGGACAGGGGTTGGAGAGCAGTACTTC
NA	TRBV18	NA	TRBJ1-3	CASSIGGSYGNTIYF	TGTGCCAGCTCAATCGGAGGGTCTTATGGAAACACCATATATTTT
NA	TRBV2	NA	TRBJ1-6	CASSLQGRDSPLHF	TGTGCCAGCAGCCTACAGGGTCGGGATTCACCCCTCCACTTT
few	TRBV29-1	TRBD1	TRBJ1-1	CSVGQGVDTEAFF	TGCAGCGTTGGGCAGGGGGTCGACACTGAAGCTTTCTTT
NA	TRBV28	NA	TRBJ1-2	CASSLSGVGRTRGTYGYTF	TGTGCCAGCAGTTTATCAGGGGTCGGCCGTACTAGGGGGACCTATGGCTACACCTTC
NA	TRBV5-1	TRBD2	TRBJ2-2	CASVSGTSGNTGELFF	TGCGCCAGCGTAAGTGGGACTAGCGGGAACACCGGGGAGCTGTTTTTT
NA	TRBV28	TRBD1	TRBJ2-7	CASSFPLQGFHEQYF	TGTGCCAGCAGTTTTCCGTTACAGGGGTTCCACGAGCAGTACTTC
NA	TRBV7-9	TRBD2	TRBJ2-7	CASSLAASGGPWVDEQYF	TGTGCCAGCAGCTTAGCGGCTAGCGGGGGCCCTTGGGTGGACGAGCAGTACTTC
NA	TRBV19	TRBD1	TRBJ2-7	CASSSPGTGPVEQYF	TGTGCCAGTAGTTCCCCCGGGACAGGGCCGGTCGAGCAGTACTTC
NA	TRBV27	TRBD2	TRBJ2-1	CASSSSGTSGYNEQFF	TGTGCCAGCAGTTCCTCGGGGACTAGCGGATACAATGAGCAGTTCTTC
NA	TRBV20-1	TRBD2	TRBJ2-5	CSPQRDETQYF	TGCAGTCCTCAGCGGGATGAGACCCAGTACTTC
medium-sized	TRBV25-1	NA	TRBJ2-7	CASSEGGTQGLYF	TGTGCCAGCAGTGAAGGGGGCACGCAGGGGCTGTACTTC
NA	TRBV10-2	NA	TRBJ2-1	CASSELGSGEQFF	TGCGCCAGCAGTGAGTTGGGAAGCGGTGAGCAGTTCTTC
NA	TRBV18	TRBD1	TRBJ2-7	CASSEGQDVYEQYF	TGTGCCAGCTCTGAGGGACAGGACGTCTACGAGCAGTACTTC
NA	TRBV4-3	NA	TRBJ1-4	CASSPGALANEKLFF	TGCGCCAGCAGCCCAGGGGCGCTCGCTAATGAAAAACTGTTTTTT
NA	TRBV27	TRBD2	TRBJ2-3	CASSPGSGSFIRTDTQYF	TGTGCCAGCAGTCCCGGTAGCGGGAGTTTTATTAGGACAGATACGCAGTATTTT
NA	TRBV7-2	NA	TRBJ2-7	CASSTENRVHEQYF	TGTGCCAGCAGCACGGAAAACAGGGTCCACGAGCAGTACTTC
NA	TRBV28	TRBD2	TRBJ2-1	CASSFGRPRDPVF	TGTGCCAGCAGTTTCGGGAGGCCTCGGGATCCAGTCTTC
NA	TRBV11-2	NA	TRBJ2-7	CASSLANINYEQYF	TGTGCCAGCAGCTTAGCCAACATAAACTACGAGCAGTACTTC
NA	TRBV9	TRBD2	TRBJ2-7	CASSVGASGSYEQYF	TGTGCCAGCAGCGTAGGGGCTAGCGGGTCCTACGAGCAGTACTTC
few	TRBV12-5	NA	TRBJ1-2	CASGFWQGHNYGYTF	TGTGCTAGTGGTTTTTGGCAGGGCCATAACTATGGCTACACCTTC
NA	TRBV5-4	TRBD1	TRBJ1-2	CASSLEVGQGNYGYTF	TGTGCCAGCAGCTTGGAAGTGGGACAGGGTAACTATGGCTACACCTTC
NA	TRBV29-1	NA	TRBJ1-4	CSAGDGLEEGKLFF	TGCAGCGCGGGGGACGGGTTGGAAGAGGGAAAACTGTTTTTT